Below, 15 T cell receptor beta chains from the same sample are listed, as sequenced in a study of blood T cell repertoires in COVID-19. The data were produced by immunoSEQ multiplex PCR, yet TCRdb's version contains in-frame clones alone and is incomplete. This sample has some 290,000 clones, with around 85% found just once. Sequenced sample: peripheral blood. These TCRs come from a woman in her thirties with COVID-19, enrolled during active disease.

The chain employs TRBV19 and TRBJ1-1, with a tentative D call TRBD1 (5 bases). The CDR3 is 14 residues long. Trimming left V 1 base short and J 1 base short, with 7 bases between. Germline V gives CDR1 LNHDA, CDR2 SQIVND (reference sequence). The CDR3 DNA sequence: TGTGCCAGTAGTATAGTCGGGGGGAACACTGAAGCTTTCTTT. It is translated as CASSIVGGNTEAFF.

The chain uses TRBV28 and TRBJ1-4, with D uncertain. V was clipped by 7 bases and J by 0 bases, with 12 bases between them. Germline lookup yields CDR1 MDHEN and CDR2 SYDVKM. The CDR3 totals 15 residues. In nucleotides, the CDR3 is TGTGCCAGCACCACTGAGCCTTCAACTAATGAAAAACTGTTTTTT. This translates into CASTTEPSTNEKLFF.

The chain joins TRBV4-1 to TRBJ1-1, with no clear D. The CDR3 is made up of 14 amino acids. Germline V gives CDR1 MGHRA, CDR2 YSYEKL. Trimming cost V 0 bases and J 10 bases, with 15 bases left between them. In DNA form, the CDR3 reads TGCGCCAGCAGCCAAGAACTGACCTCGGAGGGAGCTTTCTTT. Its translation is CASSQELTSEGAFF.

The chain joins TRBV5-1 to TRBJ2-1; no reliable D call. In germline, CDR1 is SGHRS, CDR2 YFSETQ. V was pared by 0 bases and J by 4 bases, with 14 bases between. The length of the CDR3 is 16 residues. This CDR3 reads CASSLAILRSYNEQFF. The CDR3 DNA follows: TGCGCCAGCAGCTTGGCCATCTTACGGAGTTACAATGAGCAGTTCTTC.

V gene TRBV9 combines with J gene TRBJ2-7, with TRBD2 matching over 13 bases. The CDR3 length is 19 residues. V gave up 0 bases and J gave up 2 bases; unmatched junction bases: 11. Germline V CDR1 and CDR2: SGDLS, YYNGEE. CDR3 amino acids: CASSVGRLAGGLGPYEQYF. CDR3 nucleotides: TGTGCCAGCAGCGTAGGTCGACTAGCGGGGGGCCTTGGCCCCTACGAGCAGTACTTC.

This rearrangement joins TRBV30 to TRBJ2-3; 7 positions match TRBD2. V gave up 5 bases and J gave up 2 bases; unmatched junction bases: 7. Germline CDR1 and CDR2: GTSNPN and SVGIG (reference sequence). The CDR3 spans 14 residues. This chain's CDR3 is CAWGLGGATDTQYF. CDR3 in DNA: TGTGCCTGGGGACTAGGTGGGGCCACAGATACGCAGTATTTT.

The chain uses TRBV11-2 and TRBJ1-4; no definite D call. Germline values: CDR1 SGHAT, CDR2 FQNNGV. This CDR3 contains 15 residues. The V and J ends lost 2 bases and 5 bases respectively, with 12 bases between them. The CDR3 spells CASSLSGSGNEKLFF. CDR3 DNA: TGTGCCAGCAGCTTAAGCGGGTCGGGGAATGAAAAACTGTTTTTT.

The chain is built from TRBV7-6 and TRBJ2-1; no firm D call. From germline, CDR1 is SGHVS and CDR2 FNYEAQ. The ends were cut back, 4 bases at V and 5 bases at J, with 9 bases in the middle. This CDR3 contains 13 residues. CDR3 coding DNA: TGTGCCAGCAGCTCGGCGGCGGACAATGAGCAGTTCTTC. Amino acid sequence: CASSSAADNEQFF.

This clone was counted only a few times. This chain links TRBV6-4 with TRBJ2-1; D unresolved. The CDR3 loop spans 15 amino acids. The germline CDR1 and CDR2 sequences are MRHNA and SNTAGT. V was trimmed by 5 bases and J by 0 bases, leaving 11 bases between them. CDR3 amino acids: CASSYYSGSYNEQFF. CDR3 DNA sequence: TGTGCCAGCAGTTACTACTCGGGCTCCTACAATGAGCAGTTCTTC.

As regards this clone: The same CDR3 also results from other DNA sequences found in this sample. J is TRBJ2-7 and V is TRBV4-1; D might be TRBD1 (5 bases). CDR1 and CDR2 (germline): MGHRA, YSYEKL. Trimming took off 1 base at V and 1 base at J, with 8 bases between the two ends. CDR3 length equals 14 residues. CDR3 nucleotide sequence: TGCGCCAGCAGCCAAGGGCAGGGTTCCTACGAGCAGTACTTC. It is translated as CASSQGQGSYEQYF.

The sample holds many counts of this clone. The gene calls are TRBV11-1 and TRBJ2-7; a possible D gene is TRBD2 (6 bases). Germline loops: CDR1 SGHAT, CDR2 FQDESV (reference sequence). Deletions cut 5 bases from V and 4 bases from J, with 21 bases between. CDR3 length: 16 amino acids. Here the CDR3 reads CASSRSSGPGGYEQYF. In DNA, the CDR3 is TGTGCCAGCAGCCGTAGCAGCGGACCTGGGGGGTACGAGCAGTACTTC.

This clone has a single count. The rearrangement joins TRBV5-1 to TRBJ2-7; TRBD1 is a possible D gene (7 bases). The V gene lost 1 base and the J gene lost 5 bases, with 25 bases spanning the gap. Germline loops: CDR1 SGHRS, CDR2 YFSETQ. This CDR3 comprises 18 residues. CDR3 loop: CASSLSVPGGLSLDEQYF. The CDR3 coding sequence is TGCGCCAGCAGCTTGTCCGTCCCAGGGGGACTCTCTTTAGACGAGCAGTACTTC.

This clone was found once. This chain joins TRBV10-1 and TRBJ2-7; 7 nucleotides align to TRBD2. The CDR3 loop spans 13 amino acids. Unmatched junction bases numbered 9, after V lost 11 bases and J lost 2 bases. Per germline, CDR1 WNHNN and CDR2 SYGVQD (reference sequence). The CDR3 loop reads CAGLGGGPYEQYF. The CDR3 DNA reads as TGCGCCGGACTAGGCGGGGGACCCTACGAGCAGTACTTC.

This clone showed up just once. The gene calls are TRBV11-2 and TRBJ2-7; D is uncertain. Trimming left V 2 bases short and J 2 bases short, with 7 bases between. The CDR3 spans 13 residues. Germline V gene sequence: CDR1 SGHAT, CDR2 FQNNGV. The CDR3 loop reads CASSLRSPYEQYF. Written as DNA, the CDR3 is TGTGCCAGCAGCTTACGTTCTCCCTACGAGCAGTACTTC.

CDR3 nucleotides: TGTGCCAGCAGCCAAGGGACTACTAGGGTTGATACGCAGTATTTT. Amino acids: CASSQGTTRVDTQYF. This chain uses TRBV3-1 (or the pseudogene TRBV3-2) with TRBJ2-3; D perhaps matches TRBD2 (6 bases). Looked up from germline, CDR1 is LGHDT and CDR2 is YNNKEL (reference sequence). V was clipped by 1 base and J by 6 bases, with 14 bases between them. The CDR3 spans 15 residues.